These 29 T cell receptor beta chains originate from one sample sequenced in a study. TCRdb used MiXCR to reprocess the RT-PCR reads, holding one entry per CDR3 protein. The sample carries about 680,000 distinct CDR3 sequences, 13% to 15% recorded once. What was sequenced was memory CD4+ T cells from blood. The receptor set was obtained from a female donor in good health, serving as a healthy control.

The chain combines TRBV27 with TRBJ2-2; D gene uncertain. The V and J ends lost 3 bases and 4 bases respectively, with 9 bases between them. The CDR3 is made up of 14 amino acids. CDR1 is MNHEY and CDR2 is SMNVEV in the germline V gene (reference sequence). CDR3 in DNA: TGTGCCAGCAGTTTCGGTTTACCCACCGGGGAGCTGTTTTTT. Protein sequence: CASSFGLPTGELFF.

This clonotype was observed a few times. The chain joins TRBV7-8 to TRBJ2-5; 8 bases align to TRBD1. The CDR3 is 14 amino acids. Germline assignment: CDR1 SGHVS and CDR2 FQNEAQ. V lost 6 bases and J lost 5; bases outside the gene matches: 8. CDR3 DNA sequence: TGTGCCAGCAGACGGGACAGGCTTGTGGAGACCCAGTACTTC. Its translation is CASRRDRLVETQYF.

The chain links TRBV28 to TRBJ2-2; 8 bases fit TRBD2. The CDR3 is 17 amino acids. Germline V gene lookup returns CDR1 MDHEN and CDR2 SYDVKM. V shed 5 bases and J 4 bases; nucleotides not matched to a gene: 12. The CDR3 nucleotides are TGTGCCAGCAGTCCACCCACCGGGACTAGTGTCACCGGGGAGCTGTTTTTT. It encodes CASSPPTGTSVTGELFF.

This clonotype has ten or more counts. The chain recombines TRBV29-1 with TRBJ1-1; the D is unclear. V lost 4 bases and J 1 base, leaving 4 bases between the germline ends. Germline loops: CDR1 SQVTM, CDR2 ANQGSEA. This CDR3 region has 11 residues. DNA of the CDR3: TGCAGCGTTGCGAGGAACACTGAAGCTTTCTTT. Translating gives CSVARNTEAFF.

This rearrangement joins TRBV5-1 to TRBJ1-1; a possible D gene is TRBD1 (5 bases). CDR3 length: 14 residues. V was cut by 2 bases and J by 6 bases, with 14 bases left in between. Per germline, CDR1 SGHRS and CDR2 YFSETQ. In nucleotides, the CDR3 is TGCGCCAGCAGCTTCCAGGGCCGGGGAGCTGAAGCTTTCTTT. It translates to CASSFQGRGAEAFF. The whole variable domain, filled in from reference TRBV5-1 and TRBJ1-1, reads KAGVTQTPRYLIKTRGQQVTLSCSPISGHRSVSWYQQTPGQGLQFLFEYFSETQRNKGNFPGRFSGRQFSNSRSEMNVSTLELGDSALYLCASSFQGRGAEAFFGQGTRLTVV.

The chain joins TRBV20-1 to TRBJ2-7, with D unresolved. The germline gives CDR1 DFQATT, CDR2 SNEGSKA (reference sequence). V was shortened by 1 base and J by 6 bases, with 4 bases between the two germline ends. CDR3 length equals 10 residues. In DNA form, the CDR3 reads TGCAGTGCTAGAGGAGCCGAGCAGTACTTC. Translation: CSARGAEQYF.

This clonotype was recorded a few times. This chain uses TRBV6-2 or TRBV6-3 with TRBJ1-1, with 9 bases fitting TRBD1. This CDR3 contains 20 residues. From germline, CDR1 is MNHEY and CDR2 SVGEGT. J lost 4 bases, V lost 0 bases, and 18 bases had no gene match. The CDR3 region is CASSYSTFSPQGARGTEAFF. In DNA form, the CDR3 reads TGTGCCAGCAGTTACTCGACGTTTTCCCCACAGGGGGCGCGGGGCACTGAAGCTTTCTTT.

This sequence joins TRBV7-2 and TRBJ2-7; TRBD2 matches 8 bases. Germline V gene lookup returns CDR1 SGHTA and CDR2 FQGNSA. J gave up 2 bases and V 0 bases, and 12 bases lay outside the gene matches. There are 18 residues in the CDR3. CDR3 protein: CASSLAGVRGAWAYEQYF. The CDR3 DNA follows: TGTGCCAGCAGCTTAGCAGGGGTGCGGGGGGCCTGGGCCTACGAGCAGTACTTC.

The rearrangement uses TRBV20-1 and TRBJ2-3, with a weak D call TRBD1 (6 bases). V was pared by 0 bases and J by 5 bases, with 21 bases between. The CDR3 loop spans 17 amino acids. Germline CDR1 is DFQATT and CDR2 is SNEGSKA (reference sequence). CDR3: CSARDNGAGAPRDTQYF. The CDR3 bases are TGCAGTGCTAGAGATAACGGAGCAGGGGCTCCCCGAGATACGCAGTATTTT.

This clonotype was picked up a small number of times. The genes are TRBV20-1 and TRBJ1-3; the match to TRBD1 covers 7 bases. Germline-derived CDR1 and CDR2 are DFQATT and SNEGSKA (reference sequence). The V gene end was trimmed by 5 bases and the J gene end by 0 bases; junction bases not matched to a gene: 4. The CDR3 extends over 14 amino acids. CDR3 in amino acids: CSAGDSRSGNTIYF. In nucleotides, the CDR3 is TGCAGTGCTGGGGACAGCCGCTCTGGAAACACCATATATTTT.

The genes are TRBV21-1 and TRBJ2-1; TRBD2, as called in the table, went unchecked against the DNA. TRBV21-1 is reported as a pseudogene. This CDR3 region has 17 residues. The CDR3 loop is CASSPEGGLAAPNEQFF. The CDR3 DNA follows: TGTGCCAGCAGCCCAGAGGGAGGGTTAGCCGCTCCCAATGAGCAGTTCTTC.

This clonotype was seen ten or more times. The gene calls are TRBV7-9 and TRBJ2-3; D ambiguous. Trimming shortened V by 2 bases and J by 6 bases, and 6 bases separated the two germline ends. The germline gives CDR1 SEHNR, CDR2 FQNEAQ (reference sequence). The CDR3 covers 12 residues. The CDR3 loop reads CASSLFGDTQYF. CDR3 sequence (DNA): TGTGCCAGCAGCTTATTTGGGGATACGCAGTATTTT.

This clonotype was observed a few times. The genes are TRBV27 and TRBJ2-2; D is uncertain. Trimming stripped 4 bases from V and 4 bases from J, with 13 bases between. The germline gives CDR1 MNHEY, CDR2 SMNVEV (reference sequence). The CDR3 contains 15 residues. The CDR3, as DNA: TGTGCCAGCAGTTCCGCATTTTTGACCACCGGGGAGCTGTTTTTT. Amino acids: CASSSAFLTTGELFF.

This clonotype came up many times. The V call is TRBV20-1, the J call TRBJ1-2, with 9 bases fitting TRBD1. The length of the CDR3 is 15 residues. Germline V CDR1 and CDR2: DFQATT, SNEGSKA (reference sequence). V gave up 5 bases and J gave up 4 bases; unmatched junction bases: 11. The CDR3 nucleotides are TGCAGTGCTCCGAGACAGGGGGTCGGGGGCTATGGCTACACCTTC. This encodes CSAPRQGVGGYGYTF.

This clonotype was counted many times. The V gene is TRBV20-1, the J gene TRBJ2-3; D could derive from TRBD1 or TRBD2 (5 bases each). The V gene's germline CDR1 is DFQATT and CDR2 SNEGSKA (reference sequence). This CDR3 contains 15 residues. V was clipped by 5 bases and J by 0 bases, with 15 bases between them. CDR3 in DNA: TGCAGTGCTGGCCGGACGGGACGTAGCACAGATACGCAGTATTTT. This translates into CSAGRTGRSTDTQYF.

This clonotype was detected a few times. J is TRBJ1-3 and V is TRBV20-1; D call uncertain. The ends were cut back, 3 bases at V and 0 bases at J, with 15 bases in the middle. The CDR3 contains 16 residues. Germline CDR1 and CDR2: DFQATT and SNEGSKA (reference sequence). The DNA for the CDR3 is TGCAGTGCTAGCAGTAACCTTACCCCCTCTGGAAACACCATATATTTT. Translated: CSASSNLTPSGNTIYF.

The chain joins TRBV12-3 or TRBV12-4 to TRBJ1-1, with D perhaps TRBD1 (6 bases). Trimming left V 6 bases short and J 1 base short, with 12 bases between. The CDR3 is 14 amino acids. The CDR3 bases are TGTGCCAGCAGGGACAGCACTCCGAACACTGAAGCTTTCTTT. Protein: CASRDSTPNTEAFF.

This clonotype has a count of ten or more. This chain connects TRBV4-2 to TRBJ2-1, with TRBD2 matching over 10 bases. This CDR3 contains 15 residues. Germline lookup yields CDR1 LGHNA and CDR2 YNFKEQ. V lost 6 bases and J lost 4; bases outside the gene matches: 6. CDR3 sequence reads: CASSPSGREYNEQFF. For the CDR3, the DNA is TGTGCCAGCAGTCCAAGCGGGAGGGAATACAATGAGCAGTTCTTC.

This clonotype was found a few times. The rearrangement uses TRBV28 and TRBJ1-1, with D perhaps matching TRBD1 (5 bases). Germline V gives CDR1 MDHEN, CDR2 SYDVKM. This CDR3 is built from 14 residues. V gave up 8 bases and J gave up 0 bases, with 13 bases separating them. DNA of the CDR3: TGTGCCAGCCTTGTCGGGGGTTTGAACACTGAAGCTTTCTTT. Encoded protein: CASLVGGLNTEAFF.

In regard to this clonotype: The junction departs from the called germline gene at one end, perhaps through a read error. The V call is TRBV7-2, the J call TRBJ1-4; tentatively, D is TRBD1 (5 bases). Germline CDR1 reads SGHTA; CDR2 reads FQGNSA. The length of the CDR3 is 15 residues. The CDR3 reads CASSLAAGHNENLFF. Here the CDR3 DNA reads TGTGCCAGCAGCTTAGCGGCAGGGCATAATGAAAACCTGTTTTTT. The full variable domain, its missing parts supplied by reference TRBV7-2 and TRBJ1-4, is GAGVSQSPSNKVTEKGKDVELRCDPISGHTALYWYRQSLGQGLEFLIYFQGNSAPDKSGLPSDRFSAERTGGSVSTLTIQRTQQEDSAVYLCASSLAAGHNENLFFGSGTQLSVL.

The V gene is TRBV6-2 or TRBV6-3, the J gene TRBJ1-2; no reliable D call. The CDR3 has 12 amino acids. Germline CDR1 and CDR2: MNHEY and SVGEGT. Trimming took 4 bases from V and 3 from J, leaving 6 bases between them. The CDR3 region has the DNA TGTGCCAGCAGTTTCACGGACTATGGCTACACCTTC. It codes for CASSFTDYGYTF.

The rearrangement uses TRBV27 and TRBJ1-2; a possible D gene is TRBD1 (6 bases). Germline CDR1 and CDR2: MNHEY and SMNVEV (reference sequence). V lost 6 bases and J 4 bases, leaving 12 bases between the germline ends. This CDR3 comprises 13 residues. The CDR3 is CASRPTGSYGYTF. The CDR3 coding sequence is TGTGCCAGCAGACCAACAGGGAGCTATGGCTACACCTTC.

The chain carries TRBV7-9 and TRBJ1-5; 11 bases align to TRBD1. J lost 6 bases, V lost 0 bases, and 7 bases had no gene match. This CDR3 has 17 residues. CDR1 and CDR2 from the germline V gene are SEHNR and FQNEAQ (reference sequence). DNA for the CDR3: TGTGCCAGCAGCTTAGCAAGAGGGGGACAGGGGGGTCAGCCCCAGCATTTT. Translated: CASSLARGGQGGQPQHF.

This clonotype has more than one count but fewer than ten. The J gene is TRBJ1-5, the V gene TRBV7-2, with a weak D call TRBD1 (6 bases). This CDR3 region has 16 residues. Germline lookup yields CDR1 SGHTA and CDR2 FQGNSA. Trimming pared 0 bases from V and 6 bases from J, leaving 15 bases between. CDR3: CASSLASGASGQPQHF. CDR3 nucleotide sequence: TGTGCCAGCAGCTTAGCATCGGGGGCCTCGGGTCAGCCCCAGCATTTT.

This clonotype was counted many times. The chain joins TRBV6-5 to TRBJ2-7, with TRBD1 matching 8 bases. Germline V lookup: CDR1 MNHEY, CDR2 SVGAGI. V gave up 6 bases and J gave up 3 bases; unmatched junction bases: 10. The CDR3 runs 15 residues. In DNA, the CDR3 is TGTGCCAGCAGCAGAGACAGGGGCCCAAACTACGAGCAGTACTTC. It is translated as CASSRDRGPNYEQYF.

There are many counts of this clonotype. The CDR3, as DNA: TGCAGTGCTAGAGGGAGAGCCGAGCAGTACTTC. The encoded protein is CSARGRAEQYF. This chain joins TRBV20-1 and TRBJ2-7; unclear D gene. Trimming took 1 base from V and 6 from J, leaving 7 bases between them. This CDR3 has 11 amino acids. CDR1 is DFQATT and CDR2 is SNEGSKA in the germline V gene (reference sequence).

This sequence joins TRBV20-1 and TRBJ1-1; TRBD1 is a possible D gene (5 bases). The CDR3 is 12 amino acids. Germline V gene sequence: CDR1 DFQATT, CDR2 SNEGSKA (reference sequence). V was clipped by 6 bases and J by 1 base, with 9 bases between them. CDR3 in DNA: TGCAGTGCGGTGGGGGGGAACACTGAAGCTTTCTTT. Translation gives CSAVGGNTEAFF.

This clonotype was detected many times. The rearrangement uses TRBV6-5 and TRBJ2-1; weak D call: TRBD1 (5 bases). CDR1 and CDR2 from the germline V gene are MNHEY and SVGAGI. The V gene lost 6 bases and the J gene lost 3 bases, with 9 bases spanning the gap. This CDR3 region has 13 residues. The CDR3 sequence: CASRRDSYNEQFF. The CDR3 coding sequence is TGTGCCAGCAGGCGAGACAGCTACAATGAGCAGTTCTTC.

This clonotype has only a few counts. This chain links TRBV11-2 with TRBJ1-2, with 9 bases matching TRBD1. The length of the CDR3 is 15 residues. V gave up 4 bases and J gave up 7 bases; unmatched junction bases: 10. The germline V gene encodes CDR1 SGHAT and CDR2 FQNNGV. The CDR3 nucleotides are TGTGCCAGCAGCTCCCGGGACAGGGCGGGGATTGGCTACACCTTC. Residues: CASSSRDRAGIGYTF.